The rows below give T cell receptor beta chains drawn from one sample of a study of identical twins. TCRdb recomputed calls from the 5' RACE reads with MiXCR, one row per CDR3 protein. Of hundreds of thousands of distinct CDR3 sequences in the sample, 7% were seen once. These records were also assigned to another study, of yellow fever vaccine responses in identical twins.

Sequenced material: memory (CD45RO+) T cells sorted from blood. Every receptor here comes from a woman younger than 30 in good health. Both conserved end residues are part of each CDR3. A D gene is named only where the DNA matches it firmly. Some rows have no size entry. The others give once, few or many, or a class for an expanded clone.

cdr3_aa cdr3_nt clone_size v_call d_call j_call
CATSRDLGRYEQYF TGTGCCACCAGCAGAGATCTTGGCCGCTACGAGCAGTACTTC few TRBV15 - TRBJ2-7
CATSRDPTSGRTDTQYF TGTGCCACCAGCAGAGATCCCACTAGCGGGAGAACAGATACGCAGTATTTT many TRBV15 TRBD2 TRBJ2-3
CASSYGLAGGRQETQYF TGTGCCAGCAGTTACGGCTTAGCGGGGGGGCGACAAGAGACCCAGTACTTC few TRBV6-5 TRBD2 TRBJ2-5
CASREGGADYGYTF TGTGCCAGCAGGGAAGGGGGGGCTGACTATGGCTACACCTTC many TRBV12-3/TRBV12-4 - TRBJ1-2
CASSLDGGSTDTQYF TGCGCCAGCAGCTTGGACGGCGGAAGCACAGATACGCAGTATTTT few TRBV5-1 - TRBJ2-3
CASSLGSGTGRPGELFF TGTGCCAGCAGCTTAGGCAGTGGGACAGGGAGACCCGGGGAGCTGTTTTTT - TRBV7-8 TRBD1 TRBJ2-2
CSVVAGEDGYTF TGCAGCGTTGTAGCAGGGGAGGACGGCTACACCTTC many TRBV29-1 - TRBJ1-2
CASSLSPSSYEQYF TGTGCCAGCAGTTTATCGCCTAGCTCCTACGAGCAGTACTTC many TRBV27 - TRBJ2-7
CASSQTGGAKNIQYF TGTGCCAGCAGCCAGACAGGGGGGGCCAAAAACATTCAGTACTTC many TRBV7-9 TRBD1 TRBJ2-4
CASSPSTSGRVDEQYF TGCGCCAGCAGCCCTTCGACTAGCGGACGCGTCGACGAGCAGTACTTC many TRBV5-1 TRBD2 TRBJ2-7
CASSLSQGLASNQPQHF TGTGCCAGCAGTTTATCCCAGGGATTGGCGAGCAATCAGCCCCAGCATTTT - TRBV12-3/TRBV12-4 - TRBJ1-5
CASSLGGAPNYGYTF TGTGCCAGCAGTTTAGGAGGGGCGCCTAACTATGGCTACACCTTC many TRBV12-3/TRBV12-4 - TRBJ1-2
CASSPEGVSEQFF TGTGCCAGCTCACCGGAAGGTGTCAGTGAGCAGTTCTTC - TRBV18 - TRBJ2-1
CASSRRLNTEAFF TGTGCCAGCAGCCGCCGATTGAACACTGAAGCTTTCTTT - TRBV7-2 - TRBJ1-1
CASSVVGGSTADTQYF TGTGCCAGCAGCGTAGTGGGCGGATCGACGGCAGATACGCAGTATTTT few TRBV9 - TRBJ2-3
CASSSSPTSTNEKLFF TGTGCCAGCAGTTCGTCTCCCACGTCAACTAATGAAAAACTGTTTTTT - TRBV6-5 - TRBJ1-4
CATSRQASSGNTIYF TGTGCCACCTCCCGACAGGCATCTTCTGGAAACACCATATATTTT few TRBV6-1 - TRBJ1-3
CASSFWEGDSPLHF TGTGCCAGCAGCTTTTGGGAGGGGGATTCACCCCTCCACTTT many TRBV5-6 - TRBJ1-6
CASSLDFRVYGYTF TGTGCCAGCAGCTTAGATTTTAGGGTCTATGGCTACACCTTC few TRBV11-2 - TRBJ1-2
CASSWGQSTEAFF TGCGCCAGCAGCTGGGGACAGAGCACTGAAGCTTTCTTT many TRBV5-1 TRBD1 TRBJ1-1
CASSQGPSGGYEQFF TGTGCCAGCAGCCAAGGCCCTAGCGGGGGGTATGAGCAGTTCTTC many TRBV4-2 TRBD2 TRBJ2-1
CASSLEVEQYSRWGTDTQYF TGTGCCAGCAGCTTAGAGGTCGAACAGTACTCCAGGTGGGGCACAGATACGCAGTATTTT many TRBV11-1 - TRBJ2-3
CASSLSWTGGNTEAFF TGTGCCAGCAGTCTCTCCTGGACAGGGGGGAACACTGAAGCTTTCTTT few TRBV6-1 TRBD1 TRBJ1-1
CASSRRTGFEAFF TGTGCCAGCAGCCGACGGACAGGTTTTGAAGCTTTCTTT many TRBV6-5 TRBD1 TRBJ1-1
CASSIGMGQPTNEKLFF TGTGCCAGTAGTATAGGGATGGGACAGCCAACTAATGAAAAACTGTTTTTT - TRBV19 TRBD1 TRBJ1-4
CASSYKGANYGYTF TGTGCCAGCAGTTACAAGGGTGCTAACTATGGCTACACCTTC few TRBV6-5 - TRBJ1-2
CASSDRGGVHEKLFF TGTGCCAGCAGCGACCGAGGGGGAGTTCATGAAAAACTGTTTTTT - TRBV7-6 - TRBJ1-4
CASSSRTGPRSGANVLTF TGTGCCAGCAGTTCCCGGACAGGACCACGCTCTGGGGCCAACGTCCTGACTTTC few TRBV27 TRBD1 TRBJ2-6
CASSLLSGTAYEQYF TGCGCCAGCAGCCTTCTTAGCGGGACTGCCTACGAGCAGTACTTC many TRBV5-1 TRBD2 TRBJ2-7
CASSLAGQPLGGYTF TGTGCCAGCAGCTTAGCGGGACAGCCTCTGGGCGGCTACACCTTC - TRBV7-2 TRBD1 TRBJ1-2
CASSFWDSGETQYF TGTGCCAGCAGTTTTTGGGACTCTGGGGAGACCCAGTACTTC many TRBV12-3/TRBV12-4 - TRBJ2-5
CASSPPTGTGLWNEQYF TGTGCCAGCAGCCCACCCACCGGGACGGGACTTTGGAACGAGCAGTACTTC few TRBV13 - TRBJ2-7
CASSLESTGADTQYF TGCGCCAGCAGCTTGGAATCCACCGGGGCAGATACGCAGTATTTT many TRBV5-1 - TRBJ2-3
CASSPDERNTEAFF TGTGCCAGCAGCCCAGATGAACGGAACACTGAAGCTTTCTTT few TRBV6-1 - TRBJ1-1
CATSDPGRAPGYNEQFF TGTGCCACCAGTGATCCCGGCCGGGCTCCTGGTTACAATGAGCAGTTCTTC - TRBV24-1 - TRBJ2-1
CASSLLPGLPSTDTQYF TGTGCCAGCAGCTTACTCCCGGGACTACCGAGCACAGATACGCAGTATTTT - TRBV7-8 TRBD2 TRBJ2-3
CASSQGGSTTDTKYF TGTGCCAGCAGCCAAGGGGGATCAACAACAGATACGAAGTATTTT - TRBV3-1 - TRBJ2-3
CASSLGNSGSSNEQFF TGCGCCAGCAGCTTGGGTAATAGCGGGAGCTCCAATGAGCAGTTCTTC many TRBV5-1 TRBD2 TRBJ2-1
CASGLGGTYEQYF TGTGCCAGCGGACTGGGGGGCACCTACGAGCAGTACTTC few TRBV7-9 - TRBJ2-7
CASSPRQSNEQFF TGTGCCAGCAGCCCCCGACAGTCCAATGAGCAGTTCTTC many TRBV16 - TRBJ2-1
CASSSTGEREQYF TGTGCCAGCAGCTCGACCGGAGAAAGGGAGCAGTACTTC - TRBV7-8 - TRBJ2-7
CSVDGQGLYNEQFF TGCAGCGTTGACGGCCAGGGCCTTTACAATGAGCAGTTCTTC many TRBV29-1 - TRBJ2-1
CASSFTGTSGQETQYF TGCGCCAGCAGCTTTACCGGGACTAGCGGCCAAGAGACCCAGTACTTC - TRBV5-1 TRBD2 TRBJ2-5
CASSQGLGLGFEQYF TGTGCCAGCAGCCAAGGGCTAGGGCTAGGTTTCGAGCAGTACTTC - TRBV3-1 - TRBJ2-7
CASRLAGNLAYNEQFF TGTGCCAGCAGATTAGCGGGAAACCTGGCCTACAATGAGCAGTTCTTC - TRBV6-5 TRBD2 TRBJ2-1